This paragraph covers one T cell receptor (beta chain) sequence. Its antigen is currently unknown. The repertoire was sequenced with immunoSEQ multiplex PCR; TCRdb's copy has only in-frame clones and lacks some. The data contain 150,000 to 190,000 clones, more than 85% of them seen just once; the ten biggest clones take up over 1.2%. These data are taken from a study of T cell responses to AZD1222 COVID-19 vaccine. Germline assignment: CDR1 LGHDT and CDR2 YNNKEL (reference sequence). The CDR3 is made up of 12 amino acids. Deletions cut 0 bases from V and 10 bases from J, with 4 bases between. Study outcomes and limitations: Clonal diversity was possibly underestimated; the donors were predominantly white British and more often female.

The input for sequencing was peripheral blood, taken 28 days after the second AZD1222 dose. This chain uses TRBV3-1 (or the pseudogene TRBV3-2) with TRBJ1-6; the D is unclear. The sequence derives from an adult who received the AZD1222 COVID-19 vaccine. The CDR3 protein is CASSQELSPLHF. The CDR3 bases are TGTGCCAGCAGCCAAGAACTATCACCCCTCCACTTT.